What follows are 19 T cell receptor beta chains derived from one specimen sequenced in a study of blood T cell repertoires in COVID-19 (TCRdb year 2020). The library was generated by the immunoSEQ multiplex PCR assay. The clones in this table, taken by TCRdb from immuneACCESS, are in-frame only. Not every clone is retained; where verified, under half of the shortfall comes from an unresolved V gene, and the cause of the rest is unknown. The sample table contains fewer than 250,000 clones; only one count was recorded for around nine tenths of them. Approximately 3% of the sample is in the top ten clones. Sequenced sample: peripheral blood. Every receptor here comes from a man aged 60 to 69 with acute or convalescent COVID-19.

The CDR3 sequence is CASSSFNQPQHF. CDR3 nucleotides: TGTGCCAGCAGTTCCTTCAATCAGCCCCAGCATTTT. This chain links TRBV27 with TRBJ1-5, with D uncertain. Germline CDR1 is MNHEY and CDR2 is SMNVEV (reference sequence). The CDR3 runs to 12 residues. Trimming removed 4 bases at V and 3 bases at J, with 4 bases between.

V usage is TRBV25-1 and J usage is TRBJ1-4; 7 bases are shared with TRBD1. The V gene's germline CDR1 is MGHDK and CDR2 SYGVNS. The ends lost 4 bases at V and 3 bases at J; junction bases unmatched: 5. This CDR3 contains 15 residues. This CDR3 reads CASSALTGSNEKLFF. The CDR3, as DNA: TGTGCCAGCAGTGCCTTGACAGGGTCTAATGAAAAACTGTTTTTT.

The rearrangement uses TRBV20-1 and TRBJ2-3; D is undetermined. Germline CDR1 reads DFQATT; CDR2 reads SNEGSKA (reference sequence). V was clipped by 1 base and J by 10 bases, with 9 bases between them. The CDR3 spans 11 residues. CDR3 sequence: CSARVALAQYF. CDR3 nucleotide sequence: TGCAGTGCTAGAGTTGCGCTAGCGCAGTATTTT.

This rearrangement joins TRBV14 to TRBJ2-1, with TRBD1 matching 12 bases. Germline CDR1 SGHDN, CDR2 FVKESK. The CDR3 runs to 16 residues. V was clipped by 3 bases and J by 7 bases; unmatched bases: 7. CDR3: CASSQGDRGLKNEQFF. The CDR3 DNA follows: TGTGCCAGCAGCCAGGGGGACAGGGGGCTTAAGAATGAGCAGTTCTTC.

V is TRBV19 and J is TRBJ1-5, with 7 bases matching TRBD1. The junction had 7 bases not matched to a gene; V was cut back by 6 bases and J by 5 bases. The CDR3 totals 14 residues. Germline CDR1 LNHDA, CDR2 SQIVND (reference sequence). DNA for the CDR3: TGTGCCAGTAGCCCTCACAGGGGCCATCAGCCCCAGCATTTT. It encodes CASSPHRGHQPQHF.

Comments on this clone: Likely a read error: the CDR3 ends without its conserved phenylalanine or tryptophan. The DNA is left out, because the CDR3 cannot be placed on it with certainty; the CDR3 is given as TCRdb lists it. The CDR3 here is CASSKYAQGHG. This rearrangement joins TRBV21-1 to TRBJ1-6; the DNA was not used to check the table's D call, TRBD1. TRBV21-1 is tagged as a pseudogene. Including both end residues, the CDR3 is 11 amino acids long.

The genes are TRBV27 and TRBJ2-5; D ambiguous. Deletions cut 3 bases from V and 2 bases from J, with 7 bases between. The CDR3 consists of 13 residues. The V gene's germline CDR1 is MNHEY and CDR2 SMNVEV (reference sequence). The CDR3 sequence: CASSLVTQETQYF. CDR3 nucleotide sequence: TGTGCCAGCAGTTTGGTCACACAAGAGACCCAGTACTTC.

This clone was counted once. J is TRBJ2-1 and V is TRBV7-9, with D unresolved. The CDR3 contains 13 residues. V was trimmed by 2 bases and J by 6 bases, leaving 8 bases between them. The germline V gene encodes CDR1 SEHNR and CDR2 FQNEAQ (reference sequence). CDR3 region: CASSLFVSNEQFF. CDR3 nucleotide sequence: TGTGCCAGCAGCTTATTTGTCTCCAATGAGCAGTTCTTC.

The chain recombines TRBV6-5 with TRBJ2-1, with 11 bases lining up with TRBD1. Germline CDR1 and CDR2: MNHEY and SVGAGI. CDR3 size: 15 residues. With V trimmed by 7 bases and J by 2 bases, 4 bases remained unmatched. CDR3 residues: CASTKGQGAYNEQFF. The CDR3 nucleotides read TGTGCCAGCACCAAGGGACAGGGGGCCTACAATGAGCAGTTCTTC.

This clone was detected once. The chain is built from TRBV10-3 and TRBJ1-1; 10 bases are a match to TRBD1. CDR1 and CDR2 from the germline V gene are ENHRY and SYGVKD. The CDR3 extends over 17 amino acids. V was clipped by 6 bases and J by 0 bases; unmatched bases: 10. The CDR3 spells CAIRDRGRGGMNTEAFF. CDR3 coding DNA: TGTGCCATCAGAGACAGGGGGCGAGGGGGCATGAACACTGAAGCTTTCTTT.

This clone has a single count. The chain is built from TRBV28 and TRBJ1-2; 7 positions agree with TRBD1. Germline V gene lookup returns CDR1 MDHEN and CDR2 SYDVKM. J gave up 6 bases and V 5 bases, and 6 bases lay outside the gene matches. The length of the CDR3 is 13 residues. CDR3 residues: CASSTRQGHGYTF. As DNA, the CDR3 is TGTGCCAGCAGTACCAGACAGGGACATGGCTACACCTTC.

This clone came up once. This chain links TRBV27 with TRBJ2-7, with 11 nucleotides matching TRBD1. The germline gives CDR1 MNHEY, CDR2 SMNVEV (reference sequence). This CDR3 is 15 amino acids long. J gave up 2 bases and V 7 bases, and 7 bases lay outside the gene matches. The CDR3 loop is CASTTGDRGTYEQYF. The CDR3 nucleotides are TGTGCCAGCACCACCGGGGACAGGGGGACCTACGAGCAGTACTTC.

The CDR3 is CASSTGTPGETQYF. DNA for the CDR3: TGCGCCAGCAGCACCGGGACACCCGGTGAGACCCAGTACTTC. The rearrangement uses TRBV5-1 and TRBJ2-5; perhaps TRBD1 as D (6 bases). This CDR3 is built from 14 residues. Trimming took 4 bases from V and 5 from J, leaving 15 bases between them. Germline-derived CDR1 and CDR2 are SGHRS and YFSETQ.

The chain links TRBV18 to TRBJ2-1, with TRBD2 matching 9 bases. The V segment lost 0 bases and the J segment 9 bases; nucleotides outside the gene matches: 6. The CDR3 sequence is 15 residues long. The germline CDR1 and CDR2 sequences are KGHSH and LQKENI. DNA of the CDR3: TGTGCCAGCTCACCACCAGCGGGGGGACACGGTGAGCAGTTCTTC. Translating it yields CASSPPAGGHGEQFF.

The chain couples TRBV7-9 to TRBJ2-7, with 11 bases lining up with TRBD1. CDR3 size: 15 residues. The germline V gene has CDR1 SEHNR and CDR2 FQNEAQ (reference sequence). The junction had 3 bases not matched to a gene; V was cut back by 5 bases and J by 0 bases. The CDR3 loop reads CASSPGQGGSYEQYF. The CDR3 nucleotides are TGTGCCAGCAGCCCGGGACAGGGGGGCTCCTACGAGCAGTACTTC. The full variable domain, with the rest looked up from reference TRBV7-9 and TRBJ2-7, is DTGVSQNPRHKITKRGQNVTFRCDPISEHNRLYWYRQTLGQGPEFLTYFQNEAQLEKSRLLSDRFSAERPKGSFSTLEIQRTEQGDSAMYLCASSPGQGGSYEQYFGPGTRLTVT.

The chain uses TRBV9 and TRBJ1-6, with TRBD1 matching over 9 bases. The CDR3 is made up of 15 amino acids. Germline V lookup: CDR1 SGDLS, CDR2 YYNGEE. J lost 9 bases, V lost 4 bases, and 8 bases had no gene match. CDR3 region: CASSMAGTGSSPLHF. Here the CDR3 DNA reads TGTGCCAGCAGCATGGCCGGGACAGGGAGTTCACCCCTCCACTTT.

V usage is TRBV5-1 and J usage is TRBJ1-1, with a tentative D call TRBD1 (6 bases). V lost 4 bases to trimming and J lost 1 base, with 20 bases between them. Germline lookup yields CDR1 SGHRS and CDR2 YFSETQ. The CDR3 spans 17 residues. CDR3 residues: CASSPGGGLQGNTEAFF. DNA for the CDR3: TGCGCCAGCAGCCCCGGGGGGGGGCTCCAGGGGAACACTGAAGCTTTCTTT.

The genes are TRBV6-6 and TRBJ1-1, with unresolved D. With 0 bases removed from V and 5 bases from J, the gap between germline ends came to 13 bases. Germline lookup yields CDR1 MNHNY and CDR2 SVGAGI (reference sequence). This CDR3 comprises 15 residues. CDR3 DNA: TGTGCCAGCAGTTACTCGGTGTTTCCGGGGACTGAAGCTTTCTTT. It specifies CASSYSVFPGTEAFF.

This sequence joins TRBV7-2 and TRBJ1-1; D unresolved. V shed 1 base and J shed 0 bases, with 6 bases lying between them. Germline CDR1 is SGHTA and CDR2 is FQGNSA. This CDR3 has 14 amino acids. For the CDR3, the DNA is TGTGCCAGCAGCTTAGTATATATGAACACTGAAGCTTTCTTT. Translation gives CASSLVYMNTEAFF. Full variable domain (rest looked up from reference TRBV7-2 and TRBJ1-1): GAGVSQSPSNKVTEKGKDVELRCDPISGHTALYWYRQSLGQGLEFLIYFQGNSAPDKSGLPSDRFSAERTGGSVSTLTIQRTQQEDSAVYLCASSLVYMNTEAFFGQGTRLTVV.